This T cell receptor (beta chain) was profiled in a study of shared clonotypes between healthy human individuals. This clone was detected once. Antigen specificity is unknown. General observations from the study: Estimated clonotype richness was generally higher in naive than memory subsets. Some naive CD4 clonotypes, roughly 4.8%, turned up in common across four donors.

Per the original data handling: ImmunoSEQ output held junction-only sequences without quality scores, so filtering differed. The method was immunoSEQ multiplex PCR; TCRdb's version includes in-frame clones alone and lacks a portion of them. That table is the source of V, J and clone size, and D and trimming were worked out from the DNA. The sample carries 630,000 or so clones, more than 95% recorded once. Germline trimming cut 5 bases from V and 10 bases from J; bases unmatched to any gene: 8. Germline assignment: CDR1 LNHDA and CDR2 SQIVND (reference sequence). The CDR3 contains 13 residues. Positively selected for CCR7, the CD45RO-negative cells used as naive CD8 cells excluded terminally differentiated effector memory CD45RA+ cells.

This sequence was found in a man between 25 and 39 years old in good health. V is TRBV19 and J is TRBJ2-1; 7 bases map to TRBD1. Sample: naive CD8+ T cells sorted from blood. This CDR3 reads CASSQGGANEQFF. CDR3 bases: TGTGCCAGTAGTCAAGGGGGCGCGAACGAGCAGTTCTTC.